This TCR beta chain originates from a study of CD8 T cells in ankylosing spondylitis. Points from the study as a whole: Seemingly distinctive of ankylosing spondylitis blood was a TCR beta motif formed by eight highly homologous variants. Peripheral blood held disease-linked clones only at relatively low frequency, and these were CD8+.

Each TCR beta library was made by quantitative 5'-RACE that incorporated molecular barcodes. Using its own MiXCR run on the 5' RACE reads, TCRdb lists one record per CDR3 protein. Found here are 220,000 or so distinct CDR3 sequences, roughly 18% of them singletons; the top ten hold under 45%. Points on this clonotype: The antigen is undetermined.

The sequencing sample was made of blood, either unsorted or a sorted T cell fraction (not recorded which). The sequence derives from a male donor with ankylosing spondylitis.

CDR3 amino acids: CASSPYGGYTGELFF. In DNA, the CDR3 is TGTGCCAGTAGTCCCTATGGGGGGTACACCGGGGAGCTGTTTTTT. V and J are TRBV19 and TRBJ2-2; the D gene is possibly TRBD2 (6 bases). Deletions cut 5 bases from V and 3 bases from J, with 13 bases between. Per germline, CDR1 LNHDA and CDR2 SQIVND (reference sequence). CDR3 size: 15 residues.